Following are 27 T cell receptor beta chains from one sample sequenced in a study of blood T cells in healthy people across ages. Then a second PCR, running roughly 7 to 11 cycles, was carried out with a sample-barcoded 5' primer and a J-beta primer mix. TCRdb fed the 5' RACE reads into MiXCR, producing one record per CDR3 protein. Seen here are around 1.5 million distinct CDR3 sequences, about 31% observed once, and the top ten hold over 9%. The sample consisted of blood. These receptors all come from a woman in her thirties in good health.

In the case of this clonotype: A much larger clone differs by one base, so this may be a read error. The chain couples TRBV29-1 to TRBJ2-1, with 8 bases matching TRBD1. V shed 1 base and J 9 bases; nucleotides not matched to a gene: 5. CDR3 length: 13 residues. Germline CDR1 and CDR2: SQVTM and ANQGSEA. Here the CDR3 DNA reads TGCAGCGTTGAAGGAGACAGGGGCAGTGAGCAGTTCTTC. Translating gives CSVEGDRGSEQFF.

This chain uses TRBV20-1 with TRBJ2-1, with D perhaps matching TRBD1 or TRBD2 (5 bases each). Germline values: CDR1 DFQATT, CDR2 SNEGSKA (reference sequence). V lost 0 bases to trimming and J lost 0 bases, with 9 bases between them. The CDR3 is 15 amino acids. The CDR3 DNA follows: TGCAGTGCTAGAGAAATGAGGGGCTCCTACAATGAGCAGTTCTTC. This translates into CSAREMRGSYNEQFF.

This clonotype was detected only a few times. V is TRBV20-1 and J is TRBJ1-2; a weak D match, TRBD1 (6 bases). From germline, CDR1 is DFQATT and CDR2 SNEGSKA (reference sequence). The CDR3 is made up of 13 amino acids. Trimming pared 5 bases from V and 2 bases from J, leaving 12 bases between. This CDR3 is CSADDRSNYGYTF. The DNA of the CDR3 is TGCAGTGCTGACGACAGGTCCAACTATGGCTACACCTTC.

This clonotype has just a few counts. The chain joins TRBV7-2 to TRBJ2-7; 9 nucleotides align to TRBD1. CDR3 length: 13 residues. The germline CDR1 and CDR2 sequences are SGHTA and FQGNSA. V shed 4 bases and J 9 bases; nucleotides not matched to a gene: 7. CDR3: CASSSRDREVQYF. The DNA of the CDR3 is TGTGCCAGCAGCTCCCGGGACAGGGAGGTGCAGTACTTC.

This clonotype was counted at least ten times. The chain recombines TRBV20-1 with TRBJ2-5; 9 bases fit TRBD2. Germline-derived CDR1 and CDR2 are DFQATT and SNEGSKA (reference sequence). With V trimmed by 3 bases and J by 5 bases, 7 bases remained unmatched. The CDR3 contains 14 residues. The chain's CDR3 is CSASGGGAPETQYF. CDR3 DNA sequence: TGCAGTGCTAGCGGCGGGGGGGCCCCGGAGACCCAGTACTTC.

This clonotype came up a few times. V gene TRBV2 combines with J gene TRBJ2-7; 11 nucleotides agree with TRBD2. The CDR3 is 16 residues long. Unmatched junction bases numbered 10, after V lost 7 bases and J lost 2 bases. The germline gives CDR1 SNHLY, CDR2 FYNNEI. The CDR3 is CASKLAGTSGTYEQYF. CDR3 DNA: TGTGCCAGCAAACTTGCTGGGACTAGCGGTACCTACGAGCAGTACTTC.

About this clonotype itself: Since a much larger clone is just one base distant, this may be a read error. This rearrangement joins TRBV12-3 or TRBV12-4 to TRBJ2-5; 7 positions match TRBD2. V shed 7 bases, J shed 7 bases, and the junction held 9 bases outside the gene matches. The CDR3 is 13 residues long. The CDR3 sequence: CASTRGDGVTQYF. The CDR3 nucleotides are TGTGCCAGCACCCGGGGGGATGGGGTGACCCAGTACTTC.

This chain links TRBV20-1 with TRBJ1-5; D is uncertain. The CDR3 spans 17 residues. V lost 6 bases to trimming and J lost 0 bases, with 21 bases between them. Germline assignment: CDR1 DFQATT and CDR2 SNEGSKA (reference sequence). The CDR3 nucleotides read TGCAGTGCCACTAGCGGAGAACAGAAGTATAGCAATCAGCCCCAGCATTTT. This encodes CSATSGEQKYSNQPQHF.

This chain connects TRBV3-1 to TRBJ2-6; D might be TRBD1 (6 bases). Germline loops: CDR1 LGHDT, CDR2 YNNKEL (reference sequence). Trimming cost V 5 bases and J 0 bases, with 17 bases left between them. The CDR3 is made up of 18 amino acids. As DNA, the CDR3 is TGTGCCAGCAGCGGGCTCGGGACACAGGCCTCTGGGGCCAACGTCCTGACTTTC. Translated: CASSGLGTQASGANVLTF. Full variable domain (outside the CDR3, taken from reference TRBV3-1 and TRBJ2-6): DTAVSQTPKYLVTQMGNDKSIKCEQNLGHDTMYWYKQDSKKFLKIMFSYNNKELIINETVPNRFSPKSPDKAHLNLHINSLELGDSAVYFCASSGLGTQASGANVLTFGAGSRLTVL.

The rearrangement uses TRBV5-1 and TRBJ1-1; maybe TRBD1 (6 bases). The CDR3 covers 18 residues. Trimming shortened V by 4 bases and J by 5 bases, and 27 bases separated the two germline ends. CDR1 and CDR2 from the germline V gene are SGHRS and YFSETQ. The chain's CDR3 is CASSIGDTQIVTKTEAFF. The CDR3 DNA follows: TGCGCCAGCAGCATTGGGGACACCCAGATAGTTACGAAAACTGAAGCTTTCTTT.

Details on this clonotype: Because it lacks the conserved phenylalanine or tryptophan at the end, this CDR3 is likely a read error. The chain is built from TRBV20-1 and TRBJ2-5; D remains unclear. This CDR3 is built from 13 residues. Germline V gives CDR1 DFQATT, CDR2 SNEGSKA (reference sequence). The CDR3 sequence: CSARITGQGTQYV. DNA for the CDR3: TGCAGTGCTAGAATAACGGGTCAAGGGACCCAGTACGTC.

This clonotype was seen only a few times. The chain has TRBV20-1 and TRBJ2-5; D is undetermined. Looked up from germline, CDR1 is DFQATT and CDR2 is SNEGSKA (reference sequence). Trimming took off 2 bases at V and 1 base at J, with 11 bases between the two ends. CDR3 length: 14 residues. The CDR3 DNA follows: TGCAGTGCTAGATTTGCCCTAGGCCAAGAGACCCAGTACTTC. This gives the protein CSARFALGQETQYF.

The chain combines TRBV28 with TRBJ2-3; 8 positions agree with TRBD2. The germline CDR1 and CDR2 sequences are MDHEN and SYDVKM. The junction had 15 bases not matched to a gene; V was cut back by 2 bases and J by 5 bases. The CDR3 is 18 residues long. The CDR3 sequence is CASSLGGSGVGQRDTQYF. CDR3 in DNA: TGTGCCAGCAGTTTAGGTGGTAGCGGGGTAGGTCAGCGAGATACGCAGTATTTT. Based on the CDR3 plus reference TRBV28 and TRBJ2-3, the full variable domain is DVKVTQSSRYLVKRTGEKVFLECVQDMDHENMFWYRQDPGLGLRLIYFSYDVKMKEKGDIPEGYSVSREKKERFSLILESASTNQTSMYLCASSLGGSGVGQRDTQYFGPGTRLTVL.

The genes are TRBV6-1 and TRBJ1-2, with a weak D call TRBD1 (5 bases). The CDR3 runs 13 residues. The V gene lost 6 bases and the J gene lost 8 bases, with 16 bases spanning the gap. In germline, CDR1 is MNHNS, CDR2 SASEGT. CDR3: CASRATETMGYTF. The CDR3 DNA sequence: TGTGCCAGCAGAGCGACAGAGACTATGGGCTACACCTTC.

CDR3 in DNA: TGTGCCAGCAGTTTCGGGACAGCGAGGGCTCAGCCCCAGCATTTT. Translating gives CASSFGTARAQPQHF. V gene TRBV12-3 or TRBV12-4 combines with J gene TRBJ1-5; 7 bases line up with TRBD1. The length of the CDR3 is 15 residues. With V trimmed by 3 bases and J by 6 bases, 8 bases remained unmatched.

The chain employs TRBV21-1 and TRBJ1-2; the table gives TRBD1 as D, unverified against the DNA. TRBV21-1 is designated a pseudogene. The CDR3 extends over 15 amino acids. The DNA of the CDR3 is TGTGCCAGCAGCAAAGGGTTCGGGATTTACTATGGCTACACCTTC. This sequence encodes CASSKGFGIYYGYTF.

This clonotype was recorded a few times. V is TRBV20-1 and J is TRBJ2-3; 8 bases agree with TRBD2. The germline V gene encodes CDR1 DFQATT and CDR2 SNEGSKA (reference sequence). This CDR3 comprises 17 residues. J was trimmed by 3 bases and V by 3 bases; bases with no gene match: 14. The CDR3 region has the DNA TGCAGTGCTAGGGTAATGGGCGGGGGGTCTCTTACAGATACGCAGTATTTT. It encodes CSARVMGGGSLTDTQYF.

A single count supports this clonotype. The chain carries TRBV20-1 and TRBJ1-6; no definite D call. Trimming took 3 bases from V and 5 from J, leaving 8 bases between them. Per germline, CDR1 DFQATT and CDR2 SNEGSKA (reference sequence). The CDR3 is made up of 13 amino acids. The CDR3 here is CSASSTNNSPLHF. As DNA, the CDR3 is TGCAGTGCTAGTTCTACAAATAATTCACCCCTCCACTTT.

The sample holds a few counts of this clonotype. The chain combines TRBV20-1 with TRBJ2-1; 10 bases fit TRBD2. The ends lost 3 bases at V and 0 bases at J; junction bases unmatched: 8. Germline V gene data show CDR1 as DFQATT and CDR2 as SNEGSKA (reference sequence). The CDR3 extends over 17 amino acids. As DNA, the CDR3 is TGCAGTGCTAGGGCGCTAGCGGGGGTCTCCTCCTACAATGAGCAGTTCTTC. This gives the protein CSARALAGVSSYNEQFF.

The gene calls are TRBV7-2 and TRBJ1-1; D possibly corresponds to TRBD1 (6 bases). The CDR3 sequence is 14 residues long. Germline values: CDR1 SGHTA, CDR2 FQGNSA. The V end was cut by 0 bases, the J end by 4 bases, with 9 bases between. In DNA form, the CDR3 reads TGTGCCAGCAGCTTAGCTACAGGGACCACTGAAGCTTTCTTT. Translating gives CASSLATGTTEAFF.

This clonotype occurred a few times. Here the CDR3 reads CASSLSELTNEKLFF. The DNA of the CDR3 is TGTGCCAGCAGTTTATCGGAGTTGACTAATGAAAAACTGTTTTTT. The chain links TRBV28 to TRBJ1-4; D not certain. Trimming took off 1 base at V and 2 bases at J, with 8 bases between the two ends. Germline V gene lookup returns CDR1 MDHEN and CDR2 SYDVKM. The CDR3 runs 15 residues.

As for this clonotype: A much larger clone lies a single base off, so this may be a read error. The V call is TRBV29-1, the J call TRBJ2-7, with D possibly TRBD2 on 5 matching bases. CDR3 size: 13 residues. Germline CDR1 SQVTM, CDR2 ANQGSEA. The CDR3 coding sequence is TGCAACGTTGGGTCGGGAACCGCGGGCGAGCAGTACTTC. Amino acids: CNVGSGTAGEQYF.

The chain carries TRBV5-1 and TRBJ2-3; 13 bases align to TRBD2. Germline-derived CDR1 and CDR2 are SGHRS and YFSETQ. Trimming at V came to 4 bases and at J to 6 bases, leaving 5 bases not matched to a gene. The length of the CDR3 is 15 residues. The CDR3 loop is CASSNGLAGADTQYF. DNA of the CDR3: TGCGCCAGCAGCAACGGACTAGCGGGGGCTGATACGCAGTATTTT.

Comments on this clonotype: This may arise from a read error, as a much more abundant clone is one base away. The chain joins TRBV29-1 to TRBJ2-7; TRBD2 is a possible D gene (5 bases). Germline values: CDR1 SQVTM, CDR2 ANQGSEA. V shed 7 bases and J shed 12 bases, with 22 bases lying between them. This CDR3 contains 12 residues. The chain's CDR3 is CSALLVQETRYF. CDR3 DNA: TGCAGCGCTTTACTAGTTCAGGAGACCCGGTACTTC.

This clonotype was seen a handful of times. The chain carries TRBV9 and TRBJ2-5; D possibly uses TRBD1 or TRBD2 (5 bases each). V was trimmed by 0 bases and J by 2 bases, leaving 20 bases between them. The germline V gene encodes CDR1 SGDLS and CDR2 YYNGEE. This CDR3 region has 18 residues. This CDR3 is CASSVEGDGRTLQETQYF. DNA for the CDR3: TGTGCCAGCAGCGTAGAGGGAGATGGTAGGACACTACAAGAGACCCAGTACTTC.

This clonotype appeared a few times. The chain links TRBV29-1 to TRBJ1-1; 7 nucleotides agree with TRBD1. The length of the CDR3 is 14 residues. CDR1 is SQVTM and CDR2 is ANQGSEA in the germline V gene. After removal of 2 bases from V and 5 bases from J, the junction contained 8 bases not matched to a gene. The CDR3 nucleotides are TGCAGCGTTGAATTAGTCAGGGGGGAGACTGAAGCTTTCTTT. It codes for CSVELVRGETEAFF. The entire variable domain, with the rest obtained from reference TRBV29-1 and TRBJ1-1, is as follows: SAVISQKPSRDICQRGTSLTIQCQVDSQVTMMFWYRQQPGQSLTLIATANQGSEATYESGFVIDKFPISRPNLTFSTLTVSNMSPEDSSIYLCSVELVRGETEAFFGQGTRLTVV.

This clonotype turned up a few times. This chain joins TRBV20-1 and TRBJ2-1; 10 bases are a match to TRBD2. Germline-derived CDR1 and CDR2 are DFQATT and SNEGSKA (reference sequence). The CDR3 runs to 18 residues. V lost 5 bases to trimming and J lost 0 bases; unmatched junction nucleotides: 13. The DNA for the CDR3 is TGCAGTGCTGCTGATGCTAGCGGGGGCCACCGCTCCTACAATGAGCAGTTCTTC. Its translation is CSAADASGGHRSYNEQFF.